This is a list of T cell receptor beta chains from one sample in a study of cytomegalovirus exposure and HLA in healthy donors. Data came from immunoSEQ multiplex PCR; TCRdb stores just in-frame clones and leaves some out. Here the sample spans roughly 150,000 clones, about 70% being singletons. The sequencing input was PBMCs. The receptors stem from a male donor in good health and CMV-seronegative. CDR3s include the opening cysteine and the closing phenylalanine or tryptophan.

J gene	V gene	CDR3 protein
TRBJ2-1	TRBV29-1	CSVRGRGSLARLVYNEQFF
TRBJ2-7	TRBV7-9	CASSRGDYEQYF
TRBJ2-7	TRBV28	CASRGQGSSYEQYF
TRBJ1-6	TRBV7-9	CASSLATGLNSPLHF
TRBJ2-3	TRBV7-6	CASSSGGRDRQADTQYF
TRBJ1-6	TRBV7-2	CASSLHRDNYSPLHF
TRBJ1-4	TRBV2	CASSGRTGGVEKLFF
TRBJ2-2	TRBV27	CASSPARLAGRAGELFF
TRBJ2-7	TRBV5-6	CASSLGTRTYEQYF
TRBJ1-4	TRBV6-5	CASTGQRNEKLFF
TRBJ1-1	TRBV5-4	CASSLVAGHTEAFF
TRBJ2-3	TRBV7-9	CASSLSSVSTDTQYF
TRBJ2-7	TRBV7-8	CASSSPGLDEQYF
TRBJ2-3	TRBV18	CASSPSVTDTQYF
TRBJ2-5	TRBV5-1	CASSSPTAQGYQETQYF
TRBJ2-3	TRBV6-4	CASSNRDTDTQYF
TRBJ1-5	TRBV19	CASSSPDRGYQPQHF
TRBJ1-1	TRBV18	CASSTAVYEAEAFF
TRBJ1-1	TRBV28	CASSSPGVRSNTEAFF
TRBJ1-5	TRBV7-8	CASSLAVQNQPQHF
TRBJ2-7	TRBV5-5	CASSEMGWGQGSYEQYF
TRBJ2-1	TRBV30	CAWSRVHNEQFF
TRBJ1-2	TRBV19	CASALQGVNGYTF
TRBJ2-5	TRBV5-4	CASSGTGGQETQYF
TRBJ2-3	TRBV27	CASRNSGLNTDTQYF